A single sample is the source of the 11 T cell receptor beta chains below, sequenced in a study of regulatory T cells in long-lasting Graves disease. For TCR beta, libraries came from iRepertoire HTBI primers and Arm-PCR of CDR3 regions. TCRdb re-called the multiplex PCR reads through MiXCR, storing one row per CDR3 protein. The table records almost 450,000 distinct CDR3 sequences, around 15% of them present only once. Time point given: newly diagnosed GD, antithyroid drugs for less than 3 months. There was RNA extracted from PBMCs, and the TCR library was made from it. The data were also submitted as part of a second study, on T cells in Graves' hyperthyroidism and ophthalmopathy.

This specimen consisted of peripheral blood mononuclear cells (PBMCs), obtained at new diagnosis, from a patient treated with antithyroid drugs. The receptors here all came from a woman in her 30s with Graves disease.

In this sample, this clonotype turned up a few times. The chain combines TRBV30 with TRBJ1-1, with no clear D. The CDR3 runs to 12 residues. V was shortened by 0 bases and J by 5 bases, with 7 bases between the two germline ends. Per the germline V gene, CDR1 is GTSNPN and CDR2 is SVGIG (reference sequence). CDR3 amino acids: CAWSVALTEAFF. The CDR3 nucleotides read TGTGCCTGGAGTGTTGCTCTTACTGAAGCTTTCTTT.

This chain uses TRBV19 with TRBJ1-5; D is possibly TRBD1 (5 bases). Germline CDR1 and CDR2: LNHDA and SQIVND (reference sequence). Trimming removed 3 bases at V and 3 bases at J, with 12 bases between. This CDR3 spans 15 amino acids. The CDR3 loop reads CASSMVGVLNQPQHF. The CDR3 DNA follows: TGTGCCAGTAGTATGGTAGGGGTCCTCAATCAGCCCCAGCATTTT.

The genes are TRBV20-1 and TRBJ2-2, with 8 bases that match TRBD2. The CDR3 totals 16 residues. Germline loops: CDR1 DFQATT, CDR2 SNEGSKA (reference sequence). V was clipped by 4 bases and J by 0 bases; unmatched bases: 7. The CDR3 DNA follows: TGCAGTGCTAAAACGCTAGCGGGCGCGAACACCGGGGAGCTGTTTTTT. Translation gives CSAKTLAGANTGELFF.

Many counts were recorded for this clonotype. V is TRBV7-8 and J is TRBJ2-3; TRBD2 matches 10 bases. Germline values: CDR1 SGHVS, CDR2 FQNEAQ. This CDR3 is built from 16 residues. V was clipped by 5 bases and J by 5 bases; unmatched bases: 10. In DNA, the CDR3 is TGTGCCAGCAGCCGGGCGAGCGGGAGGGCCTTAGATACGCAGTATTTT. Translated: CASSRASGRALDTQYF.

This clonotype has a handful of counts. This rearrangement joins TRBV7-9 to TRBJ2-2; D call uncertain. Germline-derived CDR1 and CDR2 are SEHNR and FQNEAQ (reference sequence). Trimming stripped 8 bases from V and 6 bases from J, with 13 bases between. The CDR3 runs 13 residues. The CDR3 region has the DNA TGTGCCAGCCCCTCTCCGTCCCCCGGGGAGCTGTTTTTT. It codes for CASPSPSPGELFF.

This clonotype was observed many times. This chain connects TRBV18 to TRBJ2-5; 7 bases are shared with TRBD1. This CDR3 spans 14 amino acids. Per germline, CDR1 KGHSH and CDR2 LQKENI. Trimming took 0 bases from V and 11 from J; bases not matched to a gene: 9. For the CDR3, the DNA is TGTGCCAGCTCACCACCGAGACAGGGCCAGCAGCAGTACTTC. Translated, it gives CASSPPRQGQQQYF.

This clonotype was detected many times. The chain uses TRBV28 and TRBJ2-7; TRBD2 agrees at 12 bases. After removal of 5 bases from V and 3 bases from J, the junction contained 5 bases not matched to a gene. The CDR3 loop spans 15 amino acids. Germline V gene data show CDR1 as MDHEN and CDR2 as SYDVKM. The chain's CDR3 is CASSARTSGNYEQYF. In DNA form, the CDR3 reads TGTGCCAGCAGTGCGAGGACTAGCGGGAACTACGAGCAGTACTTC.

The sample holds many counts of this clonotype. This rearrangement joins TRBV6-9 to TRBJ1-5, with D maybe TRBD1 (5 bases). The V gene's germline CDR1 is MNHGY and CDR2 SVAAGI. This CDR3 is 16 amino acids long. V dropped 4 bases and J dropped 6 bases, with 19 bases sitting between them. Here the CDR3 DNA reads TGTGCCAGCAGTTCCGAGGGCAGGGCTATAGGTCAGCCCCAGCATTTT. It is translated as CASSSEGRAIGQPQHF.

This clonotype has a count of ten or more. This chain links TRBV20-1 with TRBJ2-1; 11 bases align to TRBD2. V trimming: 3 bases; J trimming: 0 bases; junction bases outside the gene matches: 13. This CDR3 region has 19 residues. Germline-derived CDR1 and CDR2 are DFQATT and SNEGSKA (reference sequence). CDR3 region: CSARAGTSGDLSSYNEQFF. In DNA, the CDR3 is TGCAGTGCTAGGGCCGGGACTAGCGGAGACCTCAGCTCCTACAATGAGCAGTTCTTC.

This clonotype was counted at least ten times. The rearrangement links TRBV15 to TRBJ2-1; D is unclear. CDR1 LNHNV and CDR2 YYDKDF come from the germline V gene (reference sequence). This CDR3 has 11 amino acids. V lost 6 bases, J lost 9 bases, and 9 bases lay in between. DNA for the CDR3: TGTGCCACCAGTTGGAGATCTGAGCAGTTCTTC. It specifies CATSWRSEQFF.

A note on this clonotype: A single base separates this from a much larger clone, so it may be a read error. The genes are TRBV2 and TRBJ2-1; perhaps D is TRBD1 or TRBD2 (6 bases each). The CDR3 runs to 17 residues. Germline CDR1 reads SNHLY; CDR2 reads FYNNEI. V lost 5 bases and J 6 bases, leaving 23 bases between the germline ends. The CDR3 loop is CASSLRSAGHGTNEQFF. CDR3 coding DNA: TGTGCCAGCAGTCTTAGATCCGCGGGACATGGAACCAATGAGCAGTTCTTC.